The 6 T cell receptor beta chains below all came from one sample that was sequenced in a study of early T cells in non-severe SARS-CoV-2 infection. Each CDR3 protein gets one entry after TCRdb re-called the 5' RACE reads with MiXCR. Of some 75,000 distinct CDR3 sequences listed, approximately 14% were seen once; the top ten hold about 1.4%. The sample comprised whole blood. The receptor set was obtained from an adult who was a healthcare worker with PCR-confirmed SARS-CoV-2 infection or an uninfected control (not recorded which).

The chain combines TRBV10-3 with TRBJ2-7; 9 bases match TRBD1. The CDR3 loop spans 12 amino acids. Germline-derived CDR1 and CDR2 are ENHRY and SYGVKD. V shed 10 bases and J 4 bases; nucleotides not matched to a gene: 5. The DNA of the CDR3 is TGTGCCACCCGACAGGGGGAATACGAGCAGTACTTC. It yields the protein CATRQGEYEQYF.

This chain joins TRBV14 and TRBJ2-2; D uncertain. The CDR3 runs to 15 residues. The V gene's germline CDR1 is SGHDN and CDR2 FVKESK. V was pared by 0 bases and J by 8 bases, with 13 bases between. The CDR3 DNA reads as TGTGCCAGCAGCCAAGATCTCGCCGGTCTGGGGGAGCTGTTTTTT. As protein: CASSQDLAGLGELFF.

The CDR3 protein is CASSESRKTGEQYF. The CDR3 DNA reads as TGCGCCAGCAGTGAGTCTCGCAAGACGGGCGAGCAGTACTTC. The chain joins TRBV10-1 to TRBJ2-7, with D unresolved. The CDR3 is made up of 14 amino acids. V was cut by 0 bases and J by 6 bases, with 12 bases left in between. From germline, CDR1 is WNHNN and CDR2 SYGVQD (reference sequence).

This clonotype appeared many times. The chain employs TRBV18 and TRBJ1-6; TRBD1 matches 8 bases. CDR3 length: 15 amino acids. Germline V lookup: CDR1 KGHSH, CDR2 LQKENI. The ends lost 3 bases at V and 9 bases at J; junction bases unmatched: 7. Here the CDR3 DNA reads TGTGCCAGCTCACCCGATCAGGGGGCTCTTTCACCCCTCCACTTT. It codes for CASSPDQGALSPLHF.

This clonotype was observed many times. The chain employs TRBV23-1 and TRBJ1-2; 7 bases are shared with TRBD1. TRBV23-1 is annotated as an ORF whose role is uncertain. CDR3 length: 14 amino acids. V lost 10 bases and J lost 2; bases outside the gene matches: 10. CDR3 residues: CATSETGKNYGYTF. In nucleotides, the CDR3 is TGCGCCACCTCGGAGACAGGGAAAAACTATGGCTACACCTTC.

The rearrangement links TRBV13 to TRBJ1-1; D uncertain. CDR1 is PRHDT and CDR2 is FYEKMQ in the germline V gene (reference sequence). Trimming took 8 bases from V and 1 from J, leaving 8 bases between them. The CDR3 spans 12 residues. The CDR3 loop reads CASGYGNTEAFF. CDR3 DNA: TGTGCCAGCGGTTACGGGAACACTGAAGCTTTCTTT. Combining the CDR3 with reference TRBV13 and TRBJ1-1 gives the whole variable domain AAGVIQSPRHLIKEKRETATLKCYPIPRHDTVYWYQQGPGQDPQFLISFYEKMQSDKGSIPDRFSAQQFSDYHSELNMSSLELGDSALYFCASGYGNTEAFFGQGTRLTVV.